The 11 T cell receptor beta chains below come from one sample, sequenced in a study of response to subunit inactivated influenza vaccine. One entry per CDR3 protein, called by TCRdb with MiXCR from the RT-PCR reads. The sample holds roughly 570,000 distinct CDR3 sequences, 13% seen once. Material: PBMCs from blood, obtained 40 to 50 days after vaccination. The receptors shown here come from a man aged 50 to 59 who received an inactivated influenza vaccine.

The chain employs TRBV5-1 and TRBJ2-2; D is unresolved. V lost 1 base, J lost 5 bases, and 12 bases lay in between. This CDR3 has 15 amino acids. Germline V gene lookup returns CDR1 SGHRS and CDR2 YFSETQ. The CDR3 DNA reads TGCGCCAGCAGCTTGAATTTGCCACCAACCGGGGAGCTGTTTTTT. Amino acid sequence: CASSLNLPPTGELFF. Variable domain in full (rest from reference TRBV5-1 and TRBJ2-2): KAGVTQTPRYLIKTRGQQVTLSCSPISGHRSVSWYQQTPGQGLQFLFEYFSETQRNKGNFPGRFSGRQFSNSRSEMNVSTLELGDSALYLCASSLNLPPTGELFFGEGSRLTVL.

In this sample, this clonotype turned up a few times. V usage is TRBV7-3 and J usage is TRBJ2-5, with D tentatively TRBD2 (6 bases). The CDR3 sequence is 15 residues long. The germline V gene encodes CDR1 SGHTA and CDR2 FQGTGA. The V end lost 2 bases, the J end lost 2 bases, and 12 bases lay between the germline ends. The CDR3 loop is CASSLGGTSQETQYF. Written as DNA, the CDR3 is TGTGCCAGCAGCTTAGGCGGGACTTCTCAAGAGACCCAGTACTTC.

This clonotype was picked up a small number of times. This chain joins TRBV3-1 and TRBJ2-5; the D gene could be TRBD1 or TRBD2 (5 bases each). The CDR3 has 14 residues. V shed 0 bases and J shed 2 bases, with 7 bases lying between them. CDR1 LGHDT and CDR2 YNNKEL come from the germline V gene (reference sequence). The CDR3 is CASSQEGRQETQYF. The CDR3 DNA sequence: TGTGCCAGCAGCCAAGAGGGACGGCAAGAGACCCAGTACTTC.

This clonotype was detected only a few times. The chain combines TRBV7-2 with TRBJ1-1; the D is unclear. Trimming removed 0 bases at V and 7 bases at J, with 6 bases between. This CDR3 is 12 amino acids long. Germline CDR1 SGHTA, CDR2 FQGNSA. CDR3: CASSLAFGEAFF. The CDR3 DNA reads TGTGCCAGCAGCTTAGCCTTCGGTGAAGCTTTCTTT.

The chain links TRBV11-3 to TRBJ2-1; 10 bases are a match to TRBD2. This CDR3 comprises 16 residues. CDR1 and CDR2 (germline): SGHNT, YENEEA. The V gene end was trimmed by 5 bases and the J gene end by 5 bases; junction bases not matched to a gene: 9. The CDR3 coding sequence is TGTGCCAGCAGCCAATCGACTAGCGGGCGCAACAATGAGCAGTTCTTC. Its translation is CASSQSTSGRNNEQFF.

This clonotype showed up just a few times. The chain uses TRBV28 and TRBJ2-7, with D unclear. V shed 10 bases and J shed 5 bases, with 18 bases lying between them. The CDR3 loop spans 13 amino acids. Germline values: CDR1 MDHEN, CDR2 SYDVKM. This CDR3 is CATNNRPWDEQYF. For the CDR3, the DNA is TGTGCCACCAACAATCGGCCCTGGGACGAGCAGTACTTC.

In this sample, this clonotype turned up a few times. The CDR3 DNA reads as TGTGCCAGCAGCGTGGGGACAGTCGGCCCCTACGAGCAGTACTTC. Protein sequence: CASSVGTVGPYEQYF. The V gene is TRBV9, the J gene TRBJ2-7; 7 bases line up with TRBD1. Trimming removed 2 bases from V and 2 bases from J; junction bases left unmatched: 7. This CDR3 has 15 amino acids. The germline gives CDR1 SGDLS, CDR2 YYNGEE.

This clonotype was seen more than once but under ten times. The genes are TRBV12-5 and TRBJ2-5; D tentatively reads TRBD1 or TRBD2 (5 bases each). Germline V gene sequence: CDR1 LGHNT, CDR2 FRNRAP. V lost 5 bases, J lost 5 bases, and 15 bases lay in between. CDR3 length: 14 amino acids. The CDR3: CASGHEGIHETQYF. DNA of the CDR3: TGTGCTAGTGGTCACGAGGGGATACACGAGACCCAGTACTTC.

The chain combines TRBV5-1 with TRBJ2-1, with 8 bases lining up with TRBD2. In germline, CDR1 is SGHRS, CDR2 YFSETQ. This CDR3 has 16 amino acids. The junction had 13 bases not matched to a gene; V was cut back by 4 bases and J by 7 bases. CDR3 in amino acids: CASSPRASGSRNEQFF. The DNA for the CDR3 is TGCGCCAGCAGCCCGCGGGCGAGCGGGAGTAGAAATGAGCAGTTCTTC.

The J gene is TRBJ1-2, the V gene TRBV10-3, with TRBD1 identical over 7 bases. The CDR3 consists of 16 residues. Germline-derived CDR1 and CDR2 are ENHRY and SYGVKD. With V trimmed by 2 bases and J by 6 bases, 12 bases remained unmatched. CDR3 sequence (DNA): TGTGCCATCAGTGAGCCCGGACAGGTAACATTGGATGGCTACACCTTC. It yields the protein CAISEPGQVTLDGYTF.

The V call is TRBV3-1, the J call TRBJ2-5; D not resolved. Germline values: CDR1 LGHDT, CDR2 YNNKEL (reference sequence). V shed 5 bases and J shed 3 bases, with 16 bases lying between them. This CDR3 has 15 residues. CDR3 nucleotides: TGTGCCAGCAGCTTTGACAAGACGCGAAAAGAGACCCAGTACTTC. It codes for CASSFDKTRKETQYF.